These 16 T cell receptor beta chains were sequenced from one sample in a study of blood T cell repertoires in COVID-19 (dated by TCRdb to about 2020). Preparation of the library involved the immunoSEQ multiplex PCR assay. TCRdb retrieved this table from immuneACCESS and kept in-frame rearrangements only. Not all clones are present; in checked studies, unresolved V genes account for under half, and no reason is known for the remainder. The sample profile shows approximately 460,000 clones; approximately 92% of them were found once. The top ten clones comprise around 0.95% of the sample. The sequenced material came from peripheral blood. The receptors were sampled from a man aged 18-30 years with COVID-19, enrolled during active disease.

The rearrangement joins TRBV2 to TRBJ2-1; a weak D match, TRBD2 (5 bases). CDR3 length: 15 amino acids. Germline V gene sequence: CDR1 SNHLY, CDR2 FYNNEI. Trimming pared 6 bases from V and 0 bases from J, leaving 12 bases between. The CDR3 DNA is TGTGCCAGCAGGGGAGTGGAGCGCTCCTACAATGAGCAGTTCTTC. Translating it yields CASRGVERSYNEQFF.

The chain employs TRBV24-1 and TRBJ2-3; tentative D call: TRBD2 (5 bases). This CDR3 has 13 residues. Germline CDR1 is KGHDR and CDR2 is SFDVKD. Trimming cost V 6 bases and J 7 bases, with 13 bases left between them. The CDR3 here is CATSPAPGNTQYF. The CDR3 DNA reads TGTGCCACCAGTCCCGCCCCGGGGAATACGCAGTATTTT.

The V gene is TRBV28, the J gene TRBJ2-2; D may be TRBD1 (5 bases). The V gene lost 1 base and the J gene lost 2 bases, with 17 bases spanning the gap. CDR1 MDHEN and CDR2 SYDVKM come from the germline V gene. The CDR3 consists of 18 residues. In DNA form, the CDR3 reads TGTGCCAGCAGTTTATTTGGTCAGGGTGGCCAAAACACCGGGGAGCTGTTTTTT. This translates into CASSLFGQGGQNTGELFF.

This chain links TRBV5-4 with TRBJ2-2; 9 bases match TRBD1. CDR3 length equals 16 residues. The germline gives CDR1 SGHNT, CDR2 YYREEE (reference sequence). The V segment lost 4 bases and the J segment 6 bases; nucleotides outside the gene matches: 10. This CDR3 reads CASSIPQGAAAGELFF. The CDR3 coding sequence is TGTGCCAGCAGCATTCCACAGGGGGCGGCGGCCGGGGAGCTGTTTTTT.

The chain combines TRBV7-2 with TRBJ1-5, with D possibly TRBD1 on 5 matching bases. Germline assignment: CDR1 SGHTA and CDR2 FQGNSA. CDR3 length: 14 residues. V was shortened by 4 bases and J by 0 bases, with 7 bases between the two germline ends. The CDR3 loop reads CASSSTGSNQPQHF. The CDR3 DNA reads as TGTGCCAGCAGCTCCACAGGTAGCAATCAGCCCCAGCATTTT.

DNA for the CDR3: TGTGCCTCGACGCCGGGCGGGGGAAACACCGGGGAGCTGTTTTTT. This encodes CASTPGGGNTGELFF. This rearrangement joins TRBV7-6 to TRBJ2-2; the match to TRBD2 covers 7 bases. The V gene's germline CDR1 is SGHVS and CDR2 FNYEAQ. V gave up 11 bases and J gave up 2 bases; unmatched junction bases: 11. CDR3 size: 15 residues.

J is TRBJ2-7 and V is TRBV27; TRBD1 agrees at 7 bases. The germline V gene has CDR1 MNHEY and CDR2 SMNVEV (reference sequence). The trim removed 3 bases at V and 0 bases at J, leaving 2 bases unmatched. This CDR3 has 14 amino acids. DNA of the CDR3: TGTGCCAGCAGTTTCGACAGGGACTCCTACGAGCAGTACTTC. Its protein is CASSFDRDSYEQYF.

The J gene is TRBJ2-1, the V gene TRBV5-1; 7 positions match TRBD2. Germline loops: CDR1 SGHRS, CDR2 YFSETQ. J gave up 7 bases and V 4 bases, and 2 bases lay outside the gene matches. CDR3 length equals 12 residues. The CDR3 nucleotides read TGCGCCAGCAGCCGGGAGGATAATGAGCAGTTCTTC. It is translated as CASSREDNEQFF. Filled out from reference TRBV5-1 and TRBJ2-1, the complete variable domain reads KAGVTQTPRYLIKTRGQQVTLSCSPISGHRSVSWYQQTPGQGLQFLFEYFSETQRNKGNFPGRFSGRQFSNSRSEMNVSTLELGDSALYLCASSREDNEQFFGPGTRLTVL.

V and J are TRBV18 and TRBJ2-4; TRBD1 matches 7 bases. The CDR3 extends over 17 amino acids. Germline V gene data show CDR1 as KGHSH and CDR2 as LQKENI. V shed 0 bases and J 0 bases; nucleotides not matched to a gene: 5. CDR3 DNA: TGTGCCAGCTCACCACCGGGGACAGCCTTAGCCAAAAACATTCAGTACTTC. Its translation is CASSPPGTALAKNIQYF.

The chain links TRBV7-8 to TRBJ2-5, with 10 bases lining up with TRBD2. This CDR3 has 15 residues. V lost 2 bases and J lost 7; bases outside the gene matches: 7. Germline CDR1 reads SGHVS; CDR2 reads FQNEAQ. CDR3 DNA sequence: TGTGCCAGCAGCTTACGTCTAGCGGGGGTCCCGACCCAGTACTTC. Its protein is CASSLRLAGVPTQYF.

This rearrangement joins TRBV27 to TRBJ2-1; 8 nucleotides align to TRBD2. The V segment lost 2 bases and the J segment 7 bases; nucleotides outside the gene matches: 7. Germline V gene sequence: CDR1 MNHEY, CDR2 SMNVEV (reference sequence). The CDR3 length is 15 residues. CDR3 residues: CASSLGSGSRNEQFF. The DNA of the CDR3 is TGTGCCAGCAGTTTAGGCAGCGGGAGTAGGAATGAGCAGTTCTTC.

The V and J genes are TRBV30 and TRBJ1-6, with D possibly TRBD1 on 6 matching bases. V lost 6 bases to trimming and J lost 7 bases, with 16 bases between them. This CDR3 comprises 14 residues. Germline V gene sequence: CDR1 GTSNPN, CDR2 SVGIG (reference sequence). As DNA, the CDR3 is TGTGCCTGTCGGGATCTGGGGGCGAATTCACCCCTCCACTTT. Its translation: CACRDLGANSPLHF.

This chain joins TRBV6-4 and TRBJ2-7; D is unclear. CDR3 length: 14 amino acids. From germline, CDR1 is MRHNA and CDR2 SNTAGT. V lost 4 bases to trimming and J lost 0 bases, with 10 bases between them. The CDR3 region has the DNA TGTGCCAGCAGTGTGAACTACCCCTCCTACGAGCAGTACTTC. It specifies CASSVNYPSYEQYF.

The rearrangement links TRBV2 to TRBJ2-2, with 8 bases lining up with TRBD2. The CDR3 covers 16 residues. Looked up from germline, CDR1 is SNHLY and CDR2 is FYNNEI. V gave up 9 bases and J gave up 4 bases; unmatched junction bases: 13. CDR3 nucleotide sequence: TGTGCCAGTAAAGGCTTCGGGGGGGAGGTCACCGGGGAGCTGTTTTTT. Protein product: CASKGFGGEVTGELFF.

The rearrangement joins TRBV11-3 to TRBJ2-5; the match to TRBD1 covers 7 bases. The germline V gene has CDR1 SGHNT and CDR2 YENEEA. V shed 9 bases and J 7 bases; nucleotides not matched to a gene: 8. The CDR3 sequence is 12 residues long. The CDR3 loop is CASRAPGGTQYF. The DNA for the CDR3 is TGTGCCAGTCGGGCACCAGGGGGGACCCAGTACTTC.

The V call is TRBV10-2, the J call TRBJ1-6; unclear D gene. Trimming took 5 bases from V and 8 from J, leaving 13 bases between them. Germline V gives CDR1 WSHSY, CDR2 SAAADI. There are 14 residues in the CDR3. The CDR3 DNA follows: TGCGCCAGCAGTCCCCGATGGGCCGATTCACCCCTCCACTTT. Its protein product is CASSPRWADSPLHF.